Shown below are 29 T cell receptor beta chains from a single sample sequenced in a study of cytomegalovirus exposure and HLA in healthy donors. The assay was immunoSEQ multiplex PCR, and TCRdb's table has in-frame clones only and misses some. The repertoire includes some 160,000 clones, 88% of them detected once, and about 3% sits in the top ten. Material for sequencing was PBMCs. The receptors stem from a man aged 18 to 29 in good health and CMV-seronegative.

This chain uses TRBV4-1 with TRBJ2-1, with a tentative D call TRBD2 (5 bases). The CDR3 contains 14 residues. Germline assignment: CDR1 MGHRA and CDR2 YSYEKL. V lost 7 bases, J lost 7 bases, and 17 bases lay in between. Written as DNA, the CDR3 is TGCGCCAGCAAAGAGGGCCGGTTCGTGAATGAGCAGTTCTTC. It translates to CASKEGRFVNEQFF.

This rearrangement joins TRBV28 to TRBJ1-3, with 10 positions matching TRBD1. CDR1 MDHEN and CDR2 SYDVKM come from the germline V gene. The CDR3 has 18 residues. Trimming removed 6 bases from V and 1 base from J; junction bases left unmatched: 12. In DNA form, the CDR3 reads TGTGCCAGCAGCACTACCACTAGACAGGGGGCGTCTGGAAACACCATATATTTT. Translating gives CASSTTTRQGASGNTIYF.

This clone was recorded once. The chain recombines TRBV7-8 with TRBJ2-6; 12 bases are shared with TRBD2. Germline lookup yields CDR1 SGHVS and CDR2 FQNEAQ. The CDR3 is 18 amino acids. V lost 7 bases to trimming and J lost 0 bases; unmatched junction nucleotides: 7. CDR3 sequence (DNA): TGTGCCAGCATCGGACTAGCGGGGAACTACTCTGGGGCCAACGTCCTGACTTTC. Translation gives CASIGLAGNYSGANVLTF.

This clone was seen a handful of times. The gene calls are TRBV11-3 and TRBJ2-7; maybe TRBD2 (5 bases). The CDR3 has 14 amino acids. V lost 5 bases, J lost 4 bases, and 15 bases lay in between. The germline CDR1 and CDR2 sequences are SGHNT and YENEEA. CDR3 residues: CASSPTRGSYEQYF. The CDR3 region has the DNA TGTGCCAGCAGCCCGACCCGAGGGAGTTACGAGCAGTACTTC.

The V gene is TRBV6-5, the J gene TRBJ1-6, with 7 bases aligning to TRBD1. This CDR3 spans 15 amino acids. Trimming removed 2 bases from V and 8 bases from J; junction bases left unmatched: 6. Per the germline V gene, CDR1 is MNHEY and CDR2 is SVGAGI. CDR3 residues: CASSYTTGDDSPLHF. CDR3 nucleotides: TGTGCCAGCAGTTACACCACAGGGGATGATTCACCCCTCCACTTT.

The chain combines TRBV6-5 with TRBJ1-5; a possible D gene is TRBD1 (5 bases). Germline V gene lookup returns CDR1 MNHEY and CDR2 SVGAGI. This CDR3 is 13 amino acids long. Between the trimmed V and J ends, which lost 2 bases and 9 bases, there was a span of 11 bases. This chain's CDR3 is CASSYNVGGPQHF. CDR3 bases: TGTGCCAGCAGTTACAACGTGGGGGGGCCCCAGCATTTT.

The rearrangement uses TRBV5-1 and TRBJ2-2; 9 bases map to TRBD1. The CDR3 has 17 amino acids. Germline CDR1 reads SGHRS; CDR2 reads YFSETQ. With V trimmed by 4 bases and J by 0 bases, 7 bases remained unmatched. The CDR3 DNA is TGCGCCAGCAGCCCAATACAGGGGGCCACGAACACCGGGGAGCTGTTTTTT. As protein: CASSPIQGATNTGELFF.

This chain connects TRBV19 to TRBJ2-7; the match to TRBD2 covers 14 bases. The germline V gene has CDR1 LNHDA and CDR2 SQIVND (reference sequence). V dropped 2 bases and J dropped 4; count of bases not matched to a gene: 4. The CDR3 has 16 amino acids. CDR3 sequence reads: CASSISGLAGGYEQYF. In DNA, the CDR3 is TGTGCCAGTAGTATATCCGGACTAGCGGGAGGATACGAGCAGTACTTC. The full variable domain, its missing parts supplied by reference TRBV19 and TRBJ2-7, is DGGITQSPKYLFRKEGQNVTLSCEQNLNHDAMYWYRQDPGQGLRLIYYSQIVNDFQKGDIAEGYSVSREKKESFPLTVTSAQKNPTAFYLCASSISGLAGGYEQYFGPGTRLTVT.

The chain recombines TRBV15 with TRBJ1-3; D remains unclear. The CDR3 totals 15 residues. Germline CDR1 and CDR2: LNHNV and YYDKDF (reference sequence). The germline V and J ends were trimmed by 0 bases and 1 base, with 7 bases remaining between them. CDR3: CATSRDTGSGNTIYF. CDR3 DNA sequence: TGTGCCACCAGCAGAGATACGGGTTCTGGAAACACCATATATTTT.

The CDR3 spells CASSEAQGSYGYTF. The CDR3 DNA is TGTGCCAGCAGTGAGGCCCAGGGGAGCTATGGCTACACCTTC. The chain uses TRBV2 and TRBJ1-2, with TRBD1 as a possible D gene (6 bases). The CDR3 is 14 amino acids. Trimming cost V 3 bases and J 4 bases, with 12 bases left between them. Germline assignment: CDR1 SNHLY and CDR2 FYNNEI.

This clone was detected a few times. The CDR3 reads CASSLTDRGNSPLHF. The CDR3 region has the DNA TGTGCCAGCAGCCTCACGGACAGGGGAAATTCACCCCTCCACTTT. The chain has TRBV11-2 and TRBJ1-6, with TRBD1 matching over 9 bases. The CDR3 totals 15 residues. Germline values: CDR1 SGHAT, CDR2 FQNNGV. V shed 5 bases, J shed 7 bases, and the junction held 6 bases outside the gene matches.

This clone turned up a few times. The chain links TRBV18 to TRBJ2-7; TRBD2 matches 9 bases. Germline CDR1 reads KGHSH; CDR2 reads LQKENI. This CDR3 is built from 15 residues. V shed 2 bases, J shed 2 bases, and the junction held 4 bases outside the gene matches. Here the CDR3 DNA reads TGTGCCAGCTCACCAGGGAGCGGGAGGACCTACGAGCAGTACTTC. Protein: CASSPGSGRTYEQYF.

This clone was detected many times. The genes are TRBV15 and TRBJ2-5; a possible D gene is TRBD2 (5 bases). The CDR3 contains 14 residues. V was trimmed by 5 bases and J by 0 bases, leaving 10 bases between them. Germline CDR1 and CDR2: LNHNV and YYDKDF (reference sequence). CDR3 amino acids: CATSGRAYQETQYF. CDR3 in DNA: TGTGCCACCAGCGGGAGAGCGTACCAAGAGACCCAGTACTTC.

V is TRBV9 and J is TRBJ2-7, with 15 nucleotides matching TRBD2. From germline, CDR1 is SGDLS and CDR2 YYNGEE. CDR3 length: 16 residues. V lost 3 bases to trimming and J lost 4 bases; unmatched junction nucleotides: 5. The CDR3 here is CASSAGTSGRMYEQYF. CDR3 sequence (DNA): TGTGCCAGCAGCGCAGGGACTAGCGGGAGGATGTACGAGCAGTACTTC.

This rearrangement joins TRBV12-2 to TRBJ1-4; TRBD1, the table's D call, was not compared with the DNA. TRBV12-2 is reported as a pseudogene. This CDR3 is 16 amino acids long. As DNA, the CDR3 is TGTGCCAGCCCAGTTTGGGCAGCTATAACTAATGAAAAACTGTTTTTT. Its protein product is CASPVWAAITNEKLFF.

Concerning this clone itself: A junction boundary mismatches the germline segment, possibly from a read error. V gene TRBV14 combines with J gene TRBJ2-2, with unresolved D. CDR3 length: 14 residues. Germline values: CDR1 SGHDN, CDR2 FVKESK. CDR3 sequence: CASSQDRNNGELFF. The CDR3 DNA sequence: TGTGCCAGCAGCCAAGATCGTAACAACGGGGAGCTGTTTTTT.

A few counts support this clone. The chain is built from TRBV28 and TRBJ1-2; a possible D gene is TRBD1 (6 bases). The CDR3 totals 15 residues. CDR1 MDHEN and CDR2 SYDVKM come from the germline V gene. The V end lost 3 bases, the J end lost 3 bases, and 14 bases lay between the germline ends. The CDR3 region is CASSFRPGVDYGYTF. As DNA, the CDR3 is TGTGCCAGCAGTTTTCGGCCAGGGGTGGACTATGGCTACACCTTC.

V gene TRBV12-2 combines with J gene TRBJ1-2. TRBV12-2 is reported as a pseudogene. This CDR3 is 12 amino acids long. The CDR3 protein is CASRSRVYGYTF. The CDR3 coding sequence is TGTGCAAGTCGCTCTCGGGTCTATGGCTACACCTTC.

This clone is deemed medium-sized. The chain links TRBV10-3 to TRBJ1-1; D gene uncertain. Germline loops: CDR1 ENHRY, CDR2 SYGVKD. Between the trimmed V and J ends, which lost 0 bases and 1 base, there was a span of 9 bases. This CDR3 region has 15 residues. The CDR3 sequence is CAISESLSGNTEAFF. The DNA for the CDR3 is TGTGCCATCAGTGAGTCGCTTTCGGGGAACACTGAAGCTTTCTTT.

V and J are TRBV4-1 and TRBJ1-5, with D possibly TRBD1 on 5 matching bases. The CDR3 has 15 amino acids. Germline-derived CDR1 and CDR2 are MGHRA and YSYEKL. V was trimmed by 0 bases and J by 4 bases, leaving 10 bases between them. The chain's CDR3 is CASSQEWAGNQPQHF. The CDR3, as DNA: TGCGCCAGCAGCCAAGAGTGGGCAGGGAATCAGCCCCAGCATTTT.

The V call is TRBV10-3, the J call TRBJ1-1; 7 nucleotides match TRBD1. CDR1 is ENHRY, CDR2 SYGVKD, per germline. This CDR3 comprises 13 residues. The V segment lost 8 bases and the J segment 3 bases; nucleotides outside the gene matches: 6. CDR3 loop: CAILGQVDTEAFF. DNA of the CDR3: TGTGCCATCCTAGGACAGGTTGACACTGAAGCTTTCTTT.

This chain joins TRBV27 and TRBJ2-1; 7 bases line up with TRBD1. The germline V gene has CDR1 MNHEY and CDR2 SMNVEV (reference sequence). The junction had 10 bases not matched to a gene; V was cut back by 5 bases and J by 9 bases. The CDR3 consists of 14 residues. DNA of the CDR3: TGTGCCAGCAGTCCGACAGGGCCGAGGGGTGAGCAGTTCTTC. It encodes CASSPTGPRGEQFF.

The J gene is TRBJ2-7, the V gene TRBV5-4; no definite D call. Germline CDR1 and CDR2: SGHNT and YYREEE (reference sequence). Between the trimmed V and J ends, which lost 0 bases and 5 bases, there was a span of 15 bases. The CDR3 length is 15 residues. The CDR3 sequence: CASSLAGKFPNEQYF. In DNA form, the CDR3 reads TGTGCCAGCAGCTTGGCAGGAAAGTTTCCGAACGAGCAGTACTTC.

The genes are TRBV10-2 and TRBJ2-1; 9 nucleotides align to TRBD2. This CDR3 region has 15 residues. V lost 7 bases and J lost 0; bases outside the gene matches: 4. The germline V gene encodes CDR1 WSHSY and CDR2 SAAADI. The CDR3 DNA reads as TGCGCCAGCAAGACTAGCGGAGACTCCTACAATGAGCAGTTCTTC. Amino acid sequence: CASKTSGDSYNEQFF.

The gene calls are TRBV5-1 and TRBJ1-3, with TRBD1 as a possible D gene (5 bases). This CDR3 spans 15 amino acids. Germline lookup yields CDR1 SGHRS and CDR2 YFSETQ. V was clipped by 0 bases and J by 4 bases, with 11 bases between them. CDR3 nucleotides: TGCGCCAGCAGCTTGGAGGCAGGGCGGGGAAACACCATATATTTT. Protein product: CASSLEAGRGNTIYF.

This chain joins TRBV5-1 and TRBJ1-4, with 9 positions matching TRBD1. Germline trimming cut 5 bases from V and 8 bases from J; bases unmatched to any gene: 13. CDR1 is SGHRS and CDR2 is YFSETQ in the germline V gene. The CDR3 runs to 16 residues. CDR3 nucleotides: TGCGCCAGCAGTCCAACGAACAGGGGGCGCGGGGAAAAACTGTTTTTT. Translating it yields CASSPTNRGRGEKLFF.

The CDR3 DNA is TGCGCCAGCAGCACCGACAGGACTCACACAGATACGCAGTATTTT. Protein sequence: CASSTDRTHTDTQYF. The J gene is TRBJ2-3, the V gene TRBV5-1, with D perhaps TRBD1 (6 bases). The CDR3 is 15 residues long. Between the trimmed V and J ends, which lost 4 bases and 2 bases, there was a span of 14 bases. Germline values: CDR1 SGHRS, CDR2 YFSETQ.

The CDR3 bases are TGTGCCAGCAGCTTACGAGGACAGGGGTCCTACGAGCAGTACGTC. Translation gives CASSLRGQGSYEQYV. The rearrangement joins TRBV11-2 to TRBJ2-7; 9 nucleotides agree with TRBD1. The CDR3 covers 15 residues. With V trimmed by 2 bases and J by 1 base, 3 bases remained unmatched. CDR1 is SGHAT and CDR2 is FQNNGV in the germline V gene.

CDR3 residues: CASSNKRIPEQYV. In DNA, the CDR3 is TGTGCCAGCAGCAATAAGAGGATCCCCGAGCAGTACGTC. The chain employs TRBV21-1 and TRBJ2-7; the listed D gene, TRBD2, was not tested against the DNA. TRBV21-1 is a pseudogene locus. This CDR3 region has 13 residues.